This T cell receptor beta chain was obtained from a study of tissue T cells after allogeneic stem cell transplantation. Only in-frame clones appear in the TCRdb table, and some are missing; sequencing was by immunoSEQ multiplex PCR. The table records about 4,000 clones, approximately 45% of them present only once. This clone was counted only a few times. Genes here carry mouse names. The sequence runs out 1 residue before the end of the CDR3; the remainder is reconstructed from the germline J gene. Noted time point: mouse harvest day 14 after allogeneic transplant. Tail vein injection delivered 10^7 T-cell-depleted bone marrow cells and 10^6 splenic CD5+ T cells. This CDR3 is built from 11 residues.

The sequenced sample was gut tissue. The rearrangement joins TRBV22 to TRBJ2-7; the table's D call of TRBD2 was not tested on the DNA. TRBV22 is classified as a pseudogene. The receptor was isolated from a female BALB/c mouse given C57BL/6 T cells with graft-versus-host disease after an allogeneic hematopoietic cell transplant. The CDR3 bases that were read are TGTGCCAGCAGTTGGGGGGGGGAACAGTAC. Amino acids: CASSWGGEQY. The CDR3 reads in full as CASSWGGEQYF.